The 11 T cell receptor beta chains listed next were all sequenced from one sample in a study of shared clonotypes between healthy human individuals. Assay: immunoSEQ multiplex PCR; the TCRdb copy retains only in-frame clones and omits some. The table records some 2,100,000 clones, more than 90% of them present only once. The sequenced material came from naive CD4+ T cells sorted from blood. As to subset: CD45RA+ positively selected. The receptors were gathered from a man between 18 and 35 years old in good health.

The chain joins TRBV27 to TRBJ2-1, with 9 bases fitting TRBD2. J gave up 5 bases and V 8 bases, and 7 bases lay outside the gene matches. Germline values: CDR1 MNHEY, CDR2 SMNVEV (reference sequence). The CDR3 runs 14 residues. The CDR3 DNA reads TGTGCCAGCTGTAGCGGGGGAGTCAACAATGAGCAGTTCTTC. As protein: CASCSGGVNNEQFF.

The rearrangement joins TRBV4-1 to TRBJ1-5; possibly TRBD1 for D (6 bases). The CDR3 consists of 18 residues. V was trimmed by 0 bases and J by 0 bases, leaving 15 bases between them. CDR1 and CDR2 (germline): MGHRA, YSYEKL. This CDR3 reads CASSQDGRGPASNQPQHF. The DNA for the CDR3 is TGCGCCAGCAGCCAAGATGGCAGGGGACCGGCTAGCAATCAGCCCCAGCATTTT.

The V and J genes are TRBV10-3 and TRBJ1-6; D remains unclear. CDR1 and CDR2 (germline): ENHRY, SYGVKD. CDR3 length equals 15 residues. Trimming shortened V by 7 bases and J by 1 base, and 11 bases separated the two germline ends. The CDR3 loop is CAITPGGSYNSPLHF. CDR3 in DNA: TGTGCCATCACTCCTGGTGGATCCTATAATTCACCCCTCCACTTT.

On this clone: Sequence at one end of the junction differs from germline and may be a read error. The chain joins TRBV20-1 to TRBJ1-2; 9 bases are shared with TRBD1. Germline V gene lookup returns CDR1 DFQATT and CDR2 SNEGSKA (reference sequence). There are 8 residues in the CDR3. CDR3 sequence reads: CSARGQGF. CDR3 in DNA: TGCAGTGCTAGGGGACAGGGCTTC.

V is TRBV18 and J is TRBJ1-1, with a tentative D call TRBD1 (5 bases). The CDR3 is 15 amino acids. With 0 bases removed from V and 1 base from J, the gap between germline ends came to 9 bases. CDR1 is KGHSH, CDR2 LQKENI, per germline. CDR3 nucleotides: TGTGCCAGCTCACCACCCTTCGGACAGAACACTGAAGCTTTCTTT. Translated, it gives CASSPPFGQNTEAFF.

As concerns this clone: The sample contains more than one DNA sequence encoding this CDR3. The chain links TRBV30 to TRBJ2-7; a weak D match, TRBD1 (7 bases). Trimming stripped 4 bases from V and 3 bases from J, with 19 bases between. CDR1 and CDR2 (germline): GTSNPN, SVGIG (reference sequence). The CDR3 length is 15 residues. CDR3 protein: CAWNNRGGLGYEQYF. CDR3 DNA: TGTGCCTGGAATAACAGGGGAGGCCTTGGCTACGAGCAGTACTTC.

The rearrangement links TRBV27 to TRBJ2-2; TRBD2 agrees at 9 bases. Germline V gives CDR1 MNHEY, CDR2 SMNVEV (reference sequence). The CDR3 totals 16 residues. The ends lost 1 base at V and 3 bases at J; junction bases unmatched: 3. CDR3 in amino acids: CASSLWGLAYTGELFF. Here the CDR3 DNA reads TGTGCCAGCAGTTTATGGGGACTAGCCTACACCGGGGAGCTGTTTTTT.

V and J are TRBV2 and TRBJ2-1; no clear D. Germline CDR1 reads SNHLY; CDR2 reads FYNNEI. This CDR3 is built from 13 residues. Between the trimmed V and J ends, which lost 4 bases and 3 bases, there was a span of 7 bases. CDR3: CASSVPGYNEQFF. In nucleotides, the CDR3 is TGTGCCAGCAGTGTCCCCGGCTACAATGAGCAGTTCTTC.

About this clone: The same CDR3 can be traced to other DNA sequences in this sample. The V call is TRBV5-6, the J call TRBJ1-2; D is unclear. The length of the CDR3 is 14 residues. Germline CDR1 reads SGHDT; CDR2 reads YYEEEE. The V and J ends lost 1 base and 3 bases respectively, with 10 bases between them. CDR3 loop: CASSLTGRYYGYTF. The CDR3 DNA reads TGTGCCAGCAGCTTGACGGGCAGATACTATGGCTACACCTTC.

The chain recombines TRBV5-1 with TRBJ2-5, with D possibly TRBD2 on 5 matching bases. Germline assignment: CDR1 SGHRS and CDR2 YFSETQ. Trimming removed 0 bases from V and 5 bases from J, with 14 bases in between. CDR3 length: 15 residues. The CDR3 DNA reads as TGCGCCAGCAGCTTGGCGGGATGGGGTTTGGAGACCCAGTACTTC. Protein sequence: CASSLAGWGLETQYF.

The V gene is TRBV4-3, the J gene TRBJ2-1; TRBD1 aligns across 8 bases. The CDR3 length is 13 residues. Germline V gene data show CDR1 as LGHNA and CDR2 as YSLEER. V lost 0 bases and J lost 12; bases outside the gene matches: 4. CDR3 in DNA: TGCGCCAGCAGCCAAGATTCTGGGACAGGGCAGTTCTTC. It encodes CASSQDSGTGQFF.